Following are 10 T cell receptor beta chains from one sample sequenced in a study of blood T cells in healthy people across ages. PCR was performed a second time for about 7 to 11 cycles using a sample-barcoded 5' primer and a J-beta primer mix. TCRdb recomputed calls from the 5' RACE reads with MiXCR, one row per CDR3 protein. Of about 830,000 distinct CDR3 sequences listed, roughly 60% were seen once; the top ten hold roughly 20%. The sequenced sample consisted of blood. These receptors were collected from a man younger than 40 in good health.

V usage is TRBV5-1 and J usage is TRBJ2-1; the match to TRBD2 covers 12 bases. J gave up 7 bases and V 1 base, and 9 bases lay outside the gene matches. Germline-derived CDR1 and CDR2 are SGHRS and YFSETQ. The CDR3 extends over 17 amino acids. CDR3 in amino acids: CASSLPNGLAGHNEQFF. The DNA for the CDR3 is TGCGCCAGCAGCTTGCCAAACGGACTAGCGGGACATAATGAGCAGTTCTTC.

This chain links TRBV5-1 with TRBJ2-5; D may match TRBD1 or TRBD2 (5 bases each). Looked up from germline, CDR1 is SGHRS and CDR2 is YFSETQ. This CDR3 contains 16 residues. Trimming shortened V by 7 bases and J by 3 bases, and 22 bases separated the two germline ends. Written as DNA, the CDR3 is TGCGCCAGCTCAACCCGGGGCTCAGGGATAGAAGAGACCCAGTACTTC. It encodes CASSTRGSGIEETQYF. The whole variable domain, remainder taken from reference TRBV5-1 and TRBJ2-5, is KAGVTQTPRYLIKTRGQQVTLSCSPISGHRSVSWYQQTPGQGLQFLFEYFSETQRNKGNFPGRFSGRQFSNSRSEMNVSTLELGDSALYLCASSTRGSGIEETQYFGPGTRLLVL.

This chain connects TRBV7-3 to TRBJ2-7, with 13 bases lining up with TRBD2. With the DNA end fitting TRBJ2-5 better, the J assignment may be wrong. Germline V lookup: CDR1 SGHTA, CDR2 FQGTGA. The length of the CDR3 is 16 residues. CDR3 amino acids: CASSQGLAGARETQYF. CDR3 DNA sequence: TGTGCCAGCAGCCAAGGACTAGCGGGAGCCCGCGAGACCCAGTACTTC.

The V gene is TRBV6-6, the J gene TRBJ2-5; 9 bases agree with TRBD1. Unmatched junction bases numbered 8, after V lost 5 bases and J lost 4 bases. CDR1 MNHNY and CDR2 SVGAGI come from the germline V gene (reference sequence). CDR3 length: 15 amino acids. CDR3 sequence reads: CASSPGQGLVETQYF. DNA for the CDR3: TGTGCCAGCAGTCCGGGACAGGGACTGGTAGAGACCCAGTACTTC.

The V and J genes are TRBV15 and TRBJ2-7; 8 positions agree with TRBD1. The trim removed 7 bases at V and 0 bases at J, leaving 5 bases unmatched. This CDR3 has 14 residues. Looked up from germline, CDR1 is LNHNV and CDR2 is YYDKDF (reference sequence). The CDR3: CATNPDRASYEQYF. The CDR3 nucleotides read TGTGCCACCAACCCGGACAGGGCCTCCTACGAGCAGTACTTC.

The J gene is TRBJ2-3, the V gene TRBV7-2; D is unresolved. The germline V and J ends were trimmed by 3 bases and 4 bases, with 11 bases remaining between them. This CDR3 has 14 residues. Germline CDR1 is SGHTA and CDR2 is FQGNSA. The CDR3: CASSFSLGSDTQYF. CDR3 nucleotide sequence: TGTGCCAGCAGCTTCTCCCTTGGGTCAGATACGCAGTATTTT.

This clonotype was picked up a small number of times. The chain joins TRBV6-5 to TRBJ2-5; 8 bases map to TRBD2. Germline CDR1 reads MNHEY; CDR2 reads SVGAGI. This CDR3 region has 15 residues. V trimming: 1 base; J trimming: 3 bases; junction bases outside the gene matches: 4. Here the CDR3 reads CASSYFGTSEETQYF. CDR3 sequence (DNA): TGTGCCAGCAGTTACTTTGGGACTAGTGAAGAGACCCAGTACTTC.

This rearrangement joins TRBV20-1 to TRBJ1-2; D might be TRBD1 (5 bases). CDR3 size: 12 residues. V lost 6 bases and J 7 bases, leaving 15 bases between the germline ends. Germline V lookup: CDR1 DFQATT, CDR2 SNEGSKA (reference sequence). The CDR3 DNA follows: TGCAGTGCCGCTATGGGGGGGGGTGGCTACACCTTC. Protein sequence: CSAAMGGGGYTF.

In its sample, this clonotype was seen a few times. This rearrangement joins TRBV29-1 to TRBJ2-5; the D is unclear. Per the germline V gene, CDR1 is SQVTM and CDR2 is ANQGSEA. This CDR3 spans 13 amino acids. Trimming stripped 4 bases from V and 0 bases from J, with 9 bases between. As DNA, the CDR3 is TGCAGCGTTGCCGCGATTTACCAAGAGACCCAGTACTTC. Translation: CSVAAIYQETQYF.

The table lists this clonotype with a few counts. The chain carries TRBV20-1 and TRBJ2-7, with a weak D call TRBD2 (6 bases). Germline V CDR1 and CDR2: DFQATT, SNEGSKA (reference sequence). The V and J ends lost 6 bases and 3 bases respectively, with 15 bases between them. This CDR3 comprises 13 residues. Here the CDR3 reads CSALPGTGYEQYF. As DNA, the CDR3 is TGCAGTGCCCTCCCCGGGACTGGCTACGAGCAGTACTTC.